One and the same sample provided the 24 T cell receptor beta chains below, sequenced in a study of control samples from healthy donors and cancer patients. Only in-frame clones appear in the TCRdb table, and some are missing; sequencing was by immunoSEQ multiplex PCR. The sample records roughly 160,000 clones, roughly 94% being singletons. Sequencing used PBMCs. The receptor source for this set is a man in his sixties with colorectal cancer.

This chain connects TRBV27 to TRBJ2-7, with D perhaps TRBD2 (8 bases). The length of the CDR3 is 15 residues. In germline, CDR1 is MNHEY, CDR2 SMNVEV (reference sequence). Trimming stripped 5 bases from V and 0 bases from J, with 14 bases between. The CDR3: CASSQQGTSSYEQYF. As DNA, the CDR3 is TGTGCCAGCAGTCAACAGGGGACTAGCTCCTACGAGCAGTACTTC.

This CDR3 reads CASTGVSGANVLTF. The CDR3 DNA is TGTGCCAGCACCGGAGTCTCTGGGGCCAACGTCCTGACTTTC. The V gene is TRBV2, the J gene TRBJ2-6; no clear D. The CDR3 is 14 residues long. Germline V CDR1 and CDR2: SNHLY, FYNNEI. The V end was cut by 7 bases, the J end by 0 bases, with 7 bases between. Based on the CDR3 plus reference TRBV2 and TRBJ2-6, the full variable domain is EPEVTQTPSHQVTQMGQEVILRCVPISNHLYFYWYRQILGQKVEFLVSFYNNEISEKSEIFDDQFSVERPDGSNFTLKIRSTKLEDSAMYFCASTGVSGANVLTFGAGSRLTVL.

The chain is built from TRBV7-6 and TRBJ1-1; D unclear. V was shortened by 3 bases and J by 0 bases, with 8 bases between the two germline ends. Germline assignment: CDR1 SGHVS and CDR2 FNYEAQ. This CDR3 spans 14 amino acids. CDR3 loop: CASSFSAVNTEAFF. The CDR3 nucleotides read TGTGCCAGCAGCTTTTCCGCGGTGAACACTGAAGCTTTCTTT. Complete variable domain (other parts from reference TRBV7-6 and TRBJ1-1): GAGVSQSPRYKVTKRGQDVALRCDPISGHVSLYWYRQALGQGPEFLTYFNYEAQQDKSGLPNDRFSAERPEGSISTLTIQRTEQRDSAMYRCASSFSAVNTEAFFGQGTRLTVV.

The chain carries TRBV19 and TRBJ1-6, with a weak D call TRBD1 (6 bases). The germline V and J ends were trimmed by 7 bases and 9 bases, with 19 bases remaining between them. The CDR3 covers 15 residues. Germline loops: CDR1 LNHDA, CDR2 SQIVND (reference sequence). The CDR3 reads CASKARGRDGSPLHF. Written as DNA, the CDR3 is TGTGCCAGTAAAGCCAGGGGCAGGGACGGTTCACCCCTCCACTTT.

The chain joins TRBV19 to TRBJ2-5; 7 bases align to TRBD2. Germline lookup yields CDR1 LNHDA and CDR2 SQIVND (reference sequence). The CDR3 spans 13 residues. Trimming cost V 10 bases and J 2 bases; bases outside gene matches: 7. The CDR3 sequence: CATSLAAQETQYF. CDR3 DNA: TGTGCCACCTCTCTAGCGGCACAAGAGACCCAGTACTTC. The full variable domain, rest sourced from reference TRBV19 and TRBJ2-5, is DGGITQSPKYLFRKEGQNVTLSCEQNLNHDAMYWYRQDPGQGLRLIYYSQIVNDFQKGDIAEGYSVSREKKESFPLTVTSAQKNPTAFYLCATSLAAQETQYFGPGTRLLVL.

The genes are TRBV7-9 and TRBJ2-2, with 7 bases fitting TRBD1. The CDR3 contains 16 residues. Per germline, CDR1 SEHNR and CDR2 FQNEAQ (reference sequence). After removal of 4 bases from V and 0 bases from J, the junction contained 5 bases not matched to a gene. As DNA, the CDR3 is TGTGCCAGCAGCTGGGGGACAGCCTCGAACACCGGGGAGCTGTTTTTT. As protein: CASSWGTASNTGELFF. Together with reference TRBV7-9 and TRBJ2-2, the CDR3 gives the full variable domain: DTGVSQNPRHKITKRGQNVTFRCDPISEHNRLYWYRQTLGQGPEFLTYFQNEAQLEKSRLLSDRFSAERPKGSFSTLEIQRTEQGDSAMYLCASSWGTASNTGELFFGEGSRLTVL.

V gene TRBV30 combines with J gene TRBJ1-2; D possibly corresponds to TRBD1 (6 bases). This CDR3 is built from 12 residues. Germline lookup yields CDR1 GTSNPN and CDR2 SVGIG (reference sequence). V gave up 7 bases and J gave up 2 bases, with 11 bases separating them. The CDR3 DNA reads TGTGCCTCCGGACAGCTAAACTATGGCTACACCTTC. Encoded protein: CASGQLNYGYTF.

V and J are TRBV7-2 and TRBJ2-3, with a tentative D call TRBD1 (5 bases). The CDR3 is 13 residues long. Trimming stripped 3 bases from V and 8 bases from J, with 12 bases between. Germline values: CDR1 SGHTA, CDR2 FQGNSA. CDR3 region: CASSLGLQGTQYF. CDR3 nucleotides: TGTGCCAGCAGCTTGGGTCTTCAGGGTACGCAGTATTTT.

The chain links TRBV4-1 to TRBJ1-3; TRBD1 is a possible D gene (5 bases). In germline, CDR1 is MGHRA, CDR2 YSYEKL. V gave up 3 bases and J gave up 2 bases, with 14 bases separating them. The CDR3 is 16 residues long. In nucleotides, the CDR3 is TGCGCCAGCAGCCAGCTCCGGGACGGAGCTGGAAACACCATATATTTT. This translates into CASSQLRDGAGNTIYF.

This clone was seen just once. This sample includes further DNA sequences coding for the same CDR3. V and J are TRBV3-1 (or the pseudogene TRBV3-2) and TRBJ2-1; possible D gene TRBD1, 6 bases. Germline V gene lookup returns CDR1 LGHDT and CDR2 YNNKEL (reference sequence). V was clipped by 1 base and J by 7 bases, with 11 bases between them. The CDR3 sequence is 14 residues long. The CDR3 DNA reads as TGTGCCAGCAGCCAAGTGACAGGAGGAAATGAGCAGTTCTTC. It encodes CASSQVTGGNEQFF.

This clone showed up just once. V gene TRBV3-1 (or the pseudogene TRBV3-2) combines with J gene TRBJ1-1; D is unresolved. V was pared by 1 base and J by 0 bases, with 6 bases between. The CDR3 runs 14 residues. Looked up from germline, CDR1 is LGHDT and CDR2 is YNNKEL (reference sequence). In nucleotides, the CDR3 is TGTGCCAGCAGCCAAGTGGGGATGAACACTGAAGCTTTCTTT. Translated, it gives CASSQVGMNTEAFF.

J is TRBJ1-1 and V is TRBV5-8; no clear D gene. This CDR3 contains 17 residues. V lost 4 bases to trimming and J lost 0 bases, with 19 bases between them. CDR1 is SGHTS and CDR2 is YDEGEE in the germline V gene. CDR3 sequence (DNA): TGTGCCAGCAGCCACACAAAAGGACGGTACATGAACACTGAAGCTTTCTTT. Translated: CASSHTKGRYMNTEAFF.

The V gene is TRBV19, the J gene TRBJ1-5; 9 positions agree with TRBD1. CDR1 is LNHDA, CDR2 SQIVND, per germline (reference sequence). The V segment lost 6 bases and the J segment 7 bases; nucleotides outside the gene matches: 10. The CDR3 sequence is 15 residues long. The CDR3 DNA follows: TGTGCCAGTAGCACCGGGACAGGGACGAGACAGCCCCAGCATTTT. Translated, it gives CASSTGTGTRQPQHF. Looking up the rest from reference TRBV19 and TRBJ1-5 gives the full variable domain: DGGITQSPKYLFRKEGQNVTLSCEQNLNHDAMYWYRQDPGQGLRLIYYSQIVNDFQKGDIAEGYSVSREKKESFPLTVTSAQKNPTAFYLCASSTGTGTRQPQHFGDGTRLSIL.

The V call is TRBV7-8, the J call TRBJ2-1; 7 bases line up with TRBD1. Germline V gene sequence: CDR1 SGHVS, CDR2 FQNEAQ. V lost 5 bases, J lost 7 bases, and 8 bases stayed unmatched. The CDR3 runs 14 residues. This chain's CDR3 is CASSLRQGRNEQFF. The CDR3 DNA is TGTGCCAGCAGCCTTAGACAGGGTAGAAATGAGCAGTTCTTC.

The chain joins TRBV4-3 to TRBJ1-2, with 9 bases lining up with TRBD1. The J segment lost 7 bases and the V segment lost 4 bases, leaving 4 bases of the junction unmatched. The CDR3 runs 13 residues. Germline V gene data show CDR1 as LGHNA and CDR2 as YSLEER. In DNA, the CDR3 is TGCGCCAGCAGCCTCGACAGGGGGGCTGGCTACACCTTC. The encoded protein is CASSLDRGAGYTF.

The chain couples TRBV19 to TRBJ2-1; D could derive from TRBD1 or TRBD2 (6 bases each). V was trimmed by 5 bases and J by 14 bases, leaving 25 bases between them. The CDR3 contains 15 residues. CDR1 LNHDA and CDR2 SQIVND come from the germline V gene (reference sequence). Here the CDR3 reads CASSVSEPLGGRKFF. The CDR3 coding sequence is TGTGCCAGTAGTGTGTCAGAACCGTTAGGGGGGAGGAAGTTCTTC.

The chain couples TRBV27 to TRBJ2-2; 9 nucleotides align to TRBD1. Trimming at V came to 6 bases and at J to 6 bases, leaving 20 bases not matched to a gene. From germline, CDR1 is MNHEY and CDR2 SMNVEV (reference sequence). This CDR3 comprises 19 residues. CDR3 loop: CASSGNFRRQGVGAGELFF. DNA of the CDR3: TGTGCCAGCAGCGGAAACTTCCGACGACAGGGGGTGGGGGCCGGGGAGCTGTTTTTT.

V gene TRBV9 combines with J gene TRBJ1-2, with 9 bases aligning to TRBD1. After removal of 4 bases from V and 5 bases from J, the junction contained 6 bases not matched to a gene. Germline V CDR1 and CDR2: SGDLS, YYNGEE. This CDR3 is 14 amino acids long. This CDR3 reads CASSFSGTGYGYTF. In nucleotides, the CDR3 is TGTGCCAGCAGCTTCTCCGGGACAGGGTATGGCTACACCTTC.

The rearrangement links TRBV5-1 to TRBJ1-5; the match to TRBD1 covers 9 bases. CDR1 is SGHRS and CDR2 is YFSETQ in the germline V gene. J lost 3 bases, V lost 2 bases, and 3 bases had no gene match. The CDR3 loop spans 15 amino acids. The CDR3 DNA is TGCGCCAGCAGCTTAAGGACAGGGGCCAATCAGCCCCAGCATTTT. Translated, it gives CASSLRTGANQPQHF.

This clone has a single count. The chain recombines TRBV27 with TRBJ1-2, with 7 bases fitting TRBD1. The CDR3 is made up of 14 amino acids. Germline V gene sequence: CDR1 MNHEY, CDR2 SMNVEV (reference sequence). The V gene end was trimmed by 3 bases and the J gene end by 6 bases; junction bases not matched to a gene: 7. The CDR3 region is CASSFSPTGNGYTF. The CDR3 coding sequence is TGTGCCAGCAGTTTTAGTCCGACAGGGAATGGCTACACCTTC.

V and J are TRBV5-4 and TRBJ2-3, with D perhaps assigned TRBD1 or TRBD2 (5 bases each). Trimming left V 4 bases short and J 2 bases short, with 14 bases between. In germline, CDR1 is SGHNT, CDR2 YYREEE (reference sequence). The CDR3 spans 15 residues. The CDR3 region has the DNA TGTGCCAGCAGCCTCGGGGCGGGCCTCACAGATACGCAGTATTTT. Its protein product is CASSLGAGLTDTQYF.

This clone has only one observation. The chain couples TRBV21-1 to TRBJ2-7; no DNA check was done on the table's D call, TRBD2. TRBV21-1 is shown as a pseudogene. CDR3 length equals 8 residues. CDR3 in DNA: TGTGCCAGGAGGGAGGGGTACTTC. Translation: CARREGYF.

This CDR3 reads CASSYSSGRVGNTIYF. For the CDR3, the DNA is TGTGCCAGCAGTTACTCATCGGGCAGGGTTGGAAACACCATATATTTT. The rearrangement joins TRBV6-5 to TRBJ1-3; a weak D match, TRBD1 (5 bases). This CDR3 spans 16 amino acids. The V and J ends lost 0 bases and 3 bases respectively, with 12 bases between them. CDR1 is MNHEY, CDR2 SVGAGI, per germline.

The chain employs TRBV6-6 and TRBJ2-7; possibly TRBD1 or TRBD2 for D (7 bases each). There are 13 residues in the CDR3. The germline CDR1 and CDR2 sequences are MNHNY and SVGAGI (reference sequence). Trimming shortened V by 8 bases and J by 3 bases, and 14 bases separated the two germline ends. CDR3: CASAGGENYEQYF. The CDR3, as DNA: TGTGCCAGCGCAGGGGGGGAAAACTACGAGCAGTACTTC.